This T cell receptor (beta chain) emerged from a study of blood T cell repertoires in COVID-19. Across the whole study: The cDNA or gDNA used as material had been derived from T cells, B-cell-depleted T cells, or PBMCs.

Trimming cost V 5 bases and J 0 bases; bases outside gene matches: 2. CDR3 length: 15 amino acids. Germline V lookup: CDR1 SEHNR, CDR2 FQNEAQ (reference sequence). The table came from immunoSEQ multiplex PCR; TCRdb's copy has only in-frame clones and leaves some out. The sample consists of 12,000 to 15,000 clones, roughly three quarters of them appearing once. The TCR comes from a man aged 55 to 69 with acute or convalescent COVID-19. This chain links TRBV7-9 with TRBJ1-3, with 9 nucleotides matching TRBD1. Input material: peripheral blood. In nucleotides, the CDR3 is TGTGCCAGCAGCGCACAGGGGGCCTCTGGAAACACCATATATTTT. Residues: CASSAQGASGNTIYF.